This T cell receptor beta chain was found in a study of OX40 agonist ivuxolimab in advanced cancers. Overall study findings and caveats: Low levels of normalized T-cell clonal expansion also appeared in some nonresponders. In the 0.1 to 3.0 mg/kg range, CD4+ and CD8+ blood T cells had expanded clonally by week 6.

Germline values: CDR1 SGDLS, CDR2 YYNGEE. This CDR3 contains 17 residues. Unmatched junction bases numbered 9, after V lost 4 bases and J lost 2 bases. In regard to this clone: What it binds is unknown.

Libraries were prepared by immunoSEQ multiplex PCR; TCRdb keeps only in-frame clonotypes and omits some of them. The sample records 90,000 to 120,000 clones, 90% being singletons. The genes are TRBV9 and TRBJ2-7; 13 nucleotides match TRBD2. Source: CD4+ or CD8+ T cells sorted from blood, taken in a trial of the OX40 agonist ivuxolimab. This receptor was obtained from an adult with an advanced solid tumor such as melanoma, head and neck, liver or kidney cancer. Written as DNA, the CDR3 is TGTGCCAGCAGCCCTGGACTAGCGGGAGCTGCAGCCTACGAGCAGTACTTC. Encoded protein: CASSPGLAGAAAYEQYF.